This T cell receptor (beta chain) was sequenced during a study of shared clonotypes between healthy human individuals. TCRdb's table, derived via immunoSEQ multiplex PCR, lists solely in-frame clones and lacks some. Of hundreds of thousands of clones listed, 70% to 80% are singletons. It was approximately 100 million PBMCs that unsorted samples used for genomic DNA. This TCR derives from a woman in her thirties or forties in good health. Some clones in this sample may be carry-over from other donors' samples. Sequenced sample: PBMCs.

The CDR3 DNA is TGTGCCAGCAGCTTGTACGGAGCCACTGAAGCTTTCTTT. It translates to CASSLYGATEAFF. This rearrangement joins TRBV5-5 to TRBJ1-1, with D unclear. The length of the CDR3 is 13 residues. Between the trimmed V and J ends, which lost 1 base and 4 bases, there was a span of 8 bases. Germline loops: CDR1 SGHKS, CDR2 YYEKEE (reference sequence).